This T cell receptor (beta chain) was captured by sequencing in a study of shared clonotypes between healthy human individuals. Data came from immunoSEQ multiplex PCR; TCRdb stores just in-frame clones and leaves some out. This table holds some 2 million clones, 95% found once. Germline V gene lookup returns CDR1 ENHRY and CDR2 SYGVKD. This CDR3 spans 14 amino acids. V was clipped by 3 bases and J by 0 bases, with 8 bases between them. Within Nashville, Tennessee resided all donors, each a Caucasian adult. Worth noting for this clone: The sample contains more than one DNA sequence encoding this CDR3.

The specimen sequenced was naive CD4+ T cells sorted from blood. Indicated subset: CD45RA+ positively selected. This TCR came from a man younger than 35 in good health. The rearrangement links TRBV10-3 to TRBJ1-1; D is unclear. CDR3 residues: CAISEDIVNTEAFF. The CDR3 nucleotides are TGTGCCATCAGTGAAGACATCGTGAACACTGAAGCTTTCTTT.